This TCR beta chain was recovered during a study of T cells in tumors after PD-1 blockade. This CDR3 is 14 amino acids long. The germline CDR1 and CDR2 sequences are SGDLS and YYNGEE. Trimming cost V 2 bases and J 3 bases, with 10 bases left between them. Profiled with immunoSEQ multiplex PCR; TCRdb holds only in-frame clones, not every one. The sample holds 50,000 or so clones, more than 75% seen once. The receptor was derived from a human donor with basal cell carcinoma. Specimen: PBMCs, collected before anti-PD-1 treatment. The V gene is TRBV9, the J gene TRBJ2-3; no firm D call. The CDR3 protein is CASSVRVATDTQYF. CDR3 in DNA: TGTGCCAGCAGCGTGAGAGTGGCGACAGATACGCAGTATTTT.